This TCR beta chain was observed in a study of T cell changes during pregnancy in multiple sclerosis. This clone was recorded only once. The assay was immunoSEQ multiplex PCR, and TCRdb's table has in-frame clones only and misses some. The profile shows about 89,000 clones, approximately 94% of them singletons. Sample: peripheral blood, taken in the third trimester of pregnancy. This receptor was taken from a female donor with multiple sclerosis, enrolled in a pregnancy study.

CDR3 protein: CSVEDLQVGAFF. Here the CDR3 DNA reads TGCAGCGTTGAAGATCTCCAGGTCGGAGCTTTCTTT. The chain has TRBV29-1 and TRBJ1-1; D gene unclear. Germline assignment: CDR1 SQVTM and CDR2 ANQGSEA. This CDR3 has 12 residues. Trimming stripped 0 bases from V and 10 bases from J, with 12 bases between.